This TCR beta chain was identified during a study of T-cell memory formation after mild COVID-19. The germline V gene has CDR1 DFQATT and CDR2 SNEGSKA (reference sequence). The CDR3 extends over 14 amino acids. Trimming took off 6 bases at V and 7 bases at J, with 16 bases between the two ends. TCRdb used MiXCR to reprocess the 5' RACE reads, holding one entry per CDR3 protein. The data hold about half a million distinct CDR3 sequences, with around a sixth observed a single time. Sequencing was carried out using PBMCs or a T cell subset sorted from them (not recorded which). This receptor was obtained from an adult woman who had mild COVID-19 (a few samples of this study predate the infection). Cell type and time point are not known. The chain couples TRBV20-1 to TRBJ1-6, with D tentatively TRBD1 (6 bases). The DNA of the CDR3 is TGCAGTGCCCCCGAGGGGGTTTGGAATTCACCCCTCCACTTT. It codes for CSAPEGVWNSPLHF.